This T cell receptor beta chain derives from a study of shared T cell receptors in the human thymus. Germline CDR1 reads SGHTA; CDR2 reads FQGTGA. The J segment lost 2 bases and the V segment lost 1 base, leaving 9 bases of the junction unmatched. The CDR3 totals 18 residues. TCRdb's copy holds only in-frame clones and misses some; the assay was immunoSEQ multiplex PCR. The sample contains 550,000 to 800,000 clones, 70% to 90% of which appear only once. This sample also appeared in a second study, on human thymus T cells. That paper adds: Thymic samples were excised during corrective heart operations. Related studies found that unrelated individuals share highly overlapping thymic repertoires.

The TCR originated in a girl under two years old with a congenital heart defect. The chain links TRBV7-3 to TRBJ2-1; the match to TRBD2 covers 9 bases. What was sequenced was thymocytes. CDR3 nucleotides: TGTGCCAGCAGCTTAATTGCTCGGCGGGGGGGGCCCTACAATGAGCAGTTCTTC. Its translation is CASSLIARRGGPYNEQFF.